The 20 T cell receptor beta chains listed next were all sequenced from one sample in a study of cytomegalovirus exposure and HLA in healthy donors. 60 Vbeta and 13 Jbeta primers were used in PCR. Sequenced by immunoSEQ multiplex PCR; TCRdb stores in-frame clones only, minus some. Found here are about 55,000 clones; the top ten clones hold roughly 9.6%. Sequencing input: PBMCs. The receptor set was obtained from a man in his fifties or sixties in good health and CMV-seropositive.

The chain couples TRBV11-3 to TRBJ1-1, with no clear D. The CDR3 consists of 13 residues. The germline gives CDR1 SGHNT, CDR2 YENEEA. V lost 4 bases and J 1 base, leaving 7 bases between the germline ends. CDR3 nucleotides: TGTGCCAGCAGCTCCCTAGGGAACACTGAAGCTTTCTTT. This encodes CASSSLGNTEAFF.

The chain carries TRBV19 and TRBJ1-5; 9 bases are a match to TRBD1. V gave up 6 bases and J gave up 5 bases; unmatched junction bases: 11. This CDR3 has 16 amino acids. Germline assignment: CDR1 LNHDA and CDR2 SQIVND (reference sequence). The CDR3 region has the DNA TGTGCCAGTAGGGTCCGGGACAGGGACGTTTATCAGCCCCAGCATTTT. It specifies CASRVRDRDVYQPQHF.

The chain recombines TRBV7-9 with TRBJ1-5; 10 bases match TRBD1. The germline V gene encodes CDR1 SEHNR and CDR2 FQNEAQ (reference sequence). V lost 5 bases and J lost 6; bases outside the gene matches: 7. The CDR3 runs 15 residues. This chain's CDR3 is CASSGDRGKGQPQHF. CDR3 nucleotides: TGTGCCAGCAGCGGGGACAGGGGAAAGGGTCAGCCCCAGCATTTT.

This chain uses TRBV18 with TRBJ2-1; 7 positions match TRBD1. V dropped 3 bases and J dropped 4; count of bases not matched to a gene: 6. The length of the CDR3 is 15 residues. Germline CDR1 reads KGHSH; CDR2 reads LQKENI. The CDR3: CASSPTGSSYNEQFF. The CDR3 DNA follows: TGTGCCAGCTCACCGACAGGGAGTTCGTACAATGAGCAGTTCTTC.

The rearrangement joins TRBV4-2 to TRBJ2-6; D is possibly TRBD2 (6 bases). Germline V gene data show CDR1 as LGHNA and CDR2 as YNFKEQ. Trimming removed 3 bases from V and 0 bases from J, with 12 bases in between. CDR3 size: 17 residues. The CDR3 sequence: CASSQGRGVSGANVLTF. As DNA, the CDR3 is TGTGCCAGCAGCCAGGGGCGGGGCGTCTCTGGGGCCAACGTCCTGACTTTC.

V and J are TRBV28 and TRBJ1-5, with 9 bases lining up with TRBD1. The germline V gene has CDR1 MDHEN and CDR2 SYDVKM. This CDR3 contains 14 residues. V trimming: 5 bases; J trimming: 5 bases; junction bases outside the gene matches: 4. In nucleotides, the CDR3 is TGTGCCAGCAGTATGGGACAGGGTCATCAGCCCCAGCATTTT. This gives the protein CASSMGQGHQPQHF.

CDR3 nucleotides: TGCGCCAGCAGCCAAGAATGGCCTAGCGGGGAGAAGTACAATGAGCAGTTCTTC. This gives the protein CASSQEWPSGEKYNEQFF. This chain uses TRBV4-3 with TRBJ2-1; 9 nucleotides match TRBD2. This CDR3 contains 18 residues. Germline trimming cut 0 bases from V and 4 bases from J; bases unmatched to any gene: 10. Germline CDR1 is LGHNA and CDR2 is YSLEER.

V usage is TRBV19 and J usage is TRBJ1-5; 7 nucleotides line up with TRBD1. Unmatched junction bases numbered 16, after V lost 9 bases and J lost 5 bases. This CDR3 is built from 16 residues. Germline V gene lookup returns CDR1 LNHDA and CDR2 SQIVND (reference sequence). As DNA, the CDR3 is TGTGCCAGCGAAATAGGGAACAGGGGTGTTGATCAGCCCCAGCATTTT. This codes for CASEIGNRGVDQPQHF.

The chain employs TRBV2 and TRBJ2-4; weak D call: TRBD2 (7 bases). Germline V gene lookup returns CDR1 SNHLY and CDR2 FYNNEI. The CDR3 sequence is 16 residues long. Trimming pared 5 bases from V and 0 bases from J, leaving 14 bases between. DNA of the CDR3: TGTGCCAGCAGTCGAGGGGGGGAAATAGCCAAAAACATTCAGTACTTC. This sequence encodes CASSRGGEIAKNIQYF. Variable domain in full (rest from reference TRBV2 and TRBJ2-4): EPEVTQTPSHQVTQMGQEVILRCVPISNHLYFYWYRQILGQKVEFLVSFYNNEISEKSEIFDDQFSVERPDGSNFTLKIRSTKLEDSAMYFCASSRGGEIAKNIQYFGAGTRLSVL.

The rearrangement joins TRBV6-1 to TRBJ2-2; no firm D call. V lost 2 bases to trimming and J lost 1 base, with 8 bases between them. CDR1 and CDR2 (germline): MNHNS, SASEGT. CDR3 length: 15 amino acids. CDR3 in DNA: TGTGCCAGCAGTGAATCAATAGAGAACACCGGGGAGCTGTTTTTT. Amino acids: CASSESIENTGELFF.

Here the CDR3 DNA reads TGTGCCAGCAGCTCGGTAGCGGGAGGGCTGAAGACCCAGTACTTC. The encoded protein is CASSSVAGGLKTQYF. The chain joins TRBV7-2 to TRBJ2-5; 11 bases are a match to TRBD2. The CDR3 length is 15 residues. With V trimmed by 4 bases and J by 6 bases, 7 bases remained unmatched. Germline lookup yields CDR1 SGHTA and CDR2 FQGNSA. Together with reference TRBV7-2 and TRBJ2-5, the CDR3 gives the full variable domain: GAGVSQSPSNKVTEKGKDVELRCDPISGHTALYWYRQSLGQGLEFLIYFQGNSAPDKSGLPSDRFSAERTGGSVSTLTIQRTQQEDSAVYLCASSSVAGGLKTQYFGPGTRLLVL.

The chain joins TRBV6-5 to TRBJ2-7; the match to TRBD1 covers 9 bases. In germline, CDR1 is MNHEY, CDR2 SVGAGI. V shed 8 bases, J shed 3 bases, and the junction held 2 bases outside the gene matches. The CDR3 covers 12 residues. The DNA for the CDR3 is TGTGCCAGCGGACAGGGGCGCTACGAGCAGTACTTC. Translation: CASGQGRYEQYF.

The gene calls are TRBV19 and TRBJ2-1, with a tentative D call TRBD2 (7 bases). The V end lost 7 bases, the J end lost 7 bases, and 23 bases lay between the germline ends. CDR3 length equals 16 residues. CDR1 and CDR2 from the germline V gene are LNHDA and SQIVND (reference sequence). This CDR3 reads CASIPRGAGEANEQFF. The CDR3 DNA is TGTGCCAGTATCCCCCGGGGGGCGGGAGAGGCTAATGAGCAGTTCTTC.

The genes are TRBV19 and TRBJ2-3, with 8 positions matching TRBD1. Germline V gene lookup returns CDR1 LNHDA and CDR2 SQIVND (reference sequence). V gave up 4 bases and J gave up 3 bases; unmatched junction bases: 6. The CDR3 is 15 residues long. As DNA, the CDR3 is TGTGCCAGTAGTAGAACAGGGGGAGGAACAGATACGCAGTATTTT. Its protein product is CASSRTGGGTDTQYF.

CDR3 sequence reads: CASSVQGWGTEAFF. As DNA, the CDR3 is TGTGCCAGCAGTGTACAGGGCTGGGGCACTGAAGCTTTCTTT. This rearrangement joins TRBV27 to TRBJ1-1, with TRBD1 as a possible D gene (6 bases). CDR1 and CDR2 from the germline V gene are MNHEY and SMNVEV (reference sequence). Trimming took 5 bases from V and 4 from J, leaving 14 bases between them. The CDR3 has 14 residues.

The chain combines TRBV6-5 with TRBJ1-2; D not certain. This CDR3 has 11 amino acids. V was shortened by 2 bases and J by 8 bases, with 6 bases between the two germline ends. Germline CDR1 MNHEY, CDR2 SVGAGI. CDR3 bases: TGTGCCAGCAGTTACGCGGGGGGCTACACCTTC. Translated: CASSYAGGYTF.

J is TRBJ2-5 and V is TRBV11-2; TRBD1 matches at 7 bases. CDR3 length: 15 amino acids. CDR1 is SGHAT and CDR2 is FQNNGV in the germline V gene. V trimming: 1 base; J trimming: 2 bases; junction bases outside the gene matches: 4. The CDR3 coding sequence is TGTGCCAGCAGCTTAGTGGGCAGGGGGCAAGAGACCCAGTACTTC. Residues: CASSLVGRGQETQYF.

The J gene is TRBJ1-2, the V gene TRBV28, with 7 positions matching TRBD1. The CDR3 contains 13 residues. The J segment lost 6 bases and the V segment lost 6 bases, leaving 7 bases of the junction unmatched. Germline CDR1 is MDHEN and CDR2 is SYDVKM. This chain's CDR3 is CASSPTGVHGYTF. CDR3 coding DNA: TGTGCCAGCAGCCCTACAGGGGTTCATGGCTACACCTTC.

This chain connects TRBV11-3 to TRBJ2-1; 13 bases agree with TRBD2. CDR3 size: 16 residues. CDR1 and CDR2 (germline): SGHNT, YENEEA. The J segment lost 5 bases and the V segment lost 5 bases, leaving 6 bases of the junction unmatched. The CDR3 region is CASSTGTSGADNEQFF. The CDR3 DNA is TGTGCCAGCAGCACCGGGACTAGCGGGGCCGACAATGAGCAGTTCTTC.

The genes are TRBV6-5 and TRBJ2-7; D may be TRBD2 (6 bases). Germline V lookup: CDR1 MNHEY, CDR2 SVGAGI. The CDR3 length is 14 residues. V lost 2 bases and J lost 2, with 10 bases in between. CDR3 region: CASSYEGLPYEQYF. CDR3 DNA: TGTGCCAGCAGTTACGAGGGACTCCCCTACGAGCAGTACTTC.